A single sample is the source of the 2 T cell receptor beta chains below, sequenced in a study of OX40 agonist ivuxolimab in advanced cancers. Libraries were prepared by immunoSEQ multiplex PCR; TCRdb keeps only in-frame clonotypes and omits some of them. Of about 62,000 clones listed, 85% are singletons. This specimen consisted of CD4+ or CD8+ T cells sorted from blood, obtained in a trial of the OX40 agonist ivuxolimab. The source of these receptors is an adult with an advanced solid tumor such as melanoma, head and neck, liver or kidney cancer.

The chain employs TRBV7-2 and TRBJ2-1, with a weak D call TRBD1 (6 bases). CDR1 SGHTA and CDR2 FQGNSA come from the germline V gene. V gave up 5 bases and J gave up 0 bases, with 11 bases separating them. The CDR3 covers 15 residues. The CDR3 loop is CASSQGFPSYNEQFF. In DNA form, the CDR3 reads TGTGCCAGCAGCCAGGGGTTCCCCTCCTACAATGAGCAGTTCTTC. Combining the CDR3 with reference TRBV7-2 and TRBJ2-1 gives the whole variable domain GAGVSQSPSNKVTEKGKDVELRCDPISGHTALYWYRQSLGQGLEFLIYFQGNSAPDKSGLPSDRFSAERTGGSVSTLTIQRTQQEDSAVYLCASSQGFPSYNEQFFGPGTRLTVL.

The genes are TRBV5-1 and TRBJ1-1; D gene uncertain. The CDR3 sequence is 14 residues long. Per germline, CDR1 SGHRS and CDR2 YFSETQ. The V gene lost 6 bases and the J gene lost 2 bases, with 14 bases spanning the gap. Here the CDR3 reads CASNLNSRNTEAFF. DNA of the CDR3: TGCGCCAGCAATCTCAACAGTCGCAACACTGAAGCTTTCTTT.